The 31 T cell receptor beta chains given below trace back to one sample, sequenced in a study of blood T cell repertoires in COVID-19. Assay used: immunoSEQ multiplex PCR; TCRdb lists only in-frame clones, some missing. Here the sample spans about 200,000 clones, under 90% being singletons. The specimen sequenced was PBMCs or T cells enriched from blood (not recorded which). The receptors originated from a woman between 45 and 65 years old with acute COVID-19.

This clone appeared a few times. The chain is built from TRBV7-9 and TRBJ2-5; 8 bases are shared with TRBD1. CDR3 length equals 14 residues. J gave up 3 bases and V 6 bases, and 6 bases lay outside the gene matches. Germline CDR1 is SEHNR and CDR2 is FQNEAQ (reference sequence). CDR3 nucleotide sequence: TGTGCCAGCAGGGCCAGGGGGCCCGAAGAGACCCAGTACTTC. Its translation: CASRARGPEETQYF.

The chain is built from TRBV28 and TRBJ1-2, with TRBD1 identical over 8 bases. The CDR3 is made up of 16 amino acids. V trimming: 6 bases; J trimming: 4 bases; junction bases outside the gene matches: 13. Germline V lookup: CDR1 MDHEN, CDR2 SYDVKM. CDR3 DNA sequence: TGTGCCAGCAGAACCAAAGGACAGGGAGTGGTCTATGGCTACACCTTC. Translating it yields CASRTKGQGVVYGYTF.

The chain links TRBV30 to TRBJ1-6, with D hard to call. Trimming stripped 4 bases from V and 4 bases from J, with 11 bases between. There are 14 residues in the CDR3. Germline V gives CDR1 GTSNPN, CDR2 SVGIG (reference sequence). DNA of the CDR3: TGTGCCTGGATGCCCCCAGGATATAATTCACCCCTCCACTTT. Residues: CAWMPPGYNSPLHF.

In this sample, this clone turned up a few times. The chain has TRBV9 and TRBJ1-2; TRBD1 aligns across 7 bases. Germline V gene sequence: CDR1 SGDLS, CDR2 YYNGEE. With V trimmed by 0 bases and J by 4 bases, 6 bases remained unmatched. There are 15 residues in the CDR3. In nucleotides, the CDR3 is TGTGCCAGCAGCGTAGGAGCAGGGGGATCCTATGGCTACACCTTC. Its translation: CASSVGAGGSYGYTF.

The chain uses TRBV6-2 or TRBV6-3 and TRBJ2-3; no firm D call. The CDR3 is made up of 13 amino acids. Trimming took off 2 bases at V and 4 bases at J, with 7 bases between the two ends. Germline V lookup: CDR1 MNHEY, CDR2 SVGEGT. The CDR3 loop reads CASSYQFPDTQYF. The CDR3, as DNA: TGTGCCAGCAGTTACCAGTTTCCAGATACGCAGTATTTT.

The chain recombines TRBV7-6 with TRBJ1-3; no clear D. The CDR3 consists of 13 residues. Germline CDR1 is SGHVS and CDR2 is FNYEAQ. V lost 5 bases to trimming and J lost 4 bases, with 9 bases between them. The chain's CDR3 is CASSRESGNTIYF. The CDR3 DNA is TGTGCCAGCAGCAGGGAGTCAGGAAACACCATATATTTT.

The chain combines TRBV7-8 with TRBJ1-5, with 9 positions matching TRBD1. Trimming removed 4 bases from V and 4 bases from J; junction bases left unmatched: 5. The CDR3 runs to 15 residues. Germline V lookup: CDR1 SGHVS, CDR2 FQNEAQ. The CDR3 region is CASSSQGALNQPQHF. CDR3 sequence (DNA): TGTGCCAGCAGCTCACAGGGGGCTCTAAATCAGCCCCAGCATTTT.

With regard to this clone: Within the sample, other DNA sequences also encode this same CDR3. The chain carries TRBV27 and TRBJ2-7; 7 nucleotides match TRBD1. V lost 5 bases, J lost 1 base, and 5 bases stayed unmatched. There are 14 residues in the CDR3. Germline assignment: CDR1 MNHEY and CDR2 SMNVEV (reference sequence). The chain's CDR3 is CASSRDRNSYEQYF. CDR3 nucleotide sequence: TGTGCCAGCAGTCGGGACAGAAATTCCTACGAGCAGTACTTC.

This clone has at least ten counts. CDR3 loop: CASSLADRELFF. The CDR3 DNA reads as TGTGCCAGCAGCTTGGCCGACAGGGAGCTGTTTTTT. The chain recombines TRBV5-4 with TRBJ2-2; D unclear. From germline, CDR1 is SGHNT and CDR2 YYREEE (reference sequence). Trimming removed 0 bases at V and 9 bases at J, with 6 bases between. The length of the CDR3 is 12 residues.

The V call is TRBV6-4, the J call TRBJ1-5; D is unclear. The CDR3 length is 15 residues. CDR1 MRHNA and CDR2 SNTAGT come from the germline V gene. V lost 0 bases and J 1 base, leaving 7 bases between the germline ends. CDR3 protein: CASSDSSQSNQPQHF. As DNA, the CDR3 is TGTGCCAGCAGTGACTCATCCCAGAGCAATCAGCCCCAGCATTTT.

This clone was seen ten or more times. The V and J genes are TRBV7-9 and TRBJ2-5; D ambiguous. Per the germline V gene, CDR1 is SEHNR and CDR2 is FQNEAQ (reference sequence). Trimming took 1 base from V and 13 from J, leaving 10 bases between them. There are 11 residues in the CDR3. The CDR3 bases are TGTGCCAGCAGCTTAGACGGTGGTTGGTACTTC. Protein: CASSLDGGWYF.

This chain connects TRBV7-6 to TRBJ2-3; 7 bases agree with TRBD2. V shed 3 bases and J 1 base; nucleotides not matched to a gene: 10. The germline V gene encodes CDR1 SGHVS and CDR2 FNYEAQ. This CDR3 is 17 amino acids long. The CDR3: CASSLDRGLGGTDTQYF. The CDR3 bases are TGTGCCAGCAGCTTGGACCGAGGACTAGGGGGCACAGATACGCAGTATTTT. Filled out from reference TRBV7-6 and TRBJ2-3, the complete variable domain reads GAGVSQSPRYKVTKRGQDVALRCDPISGHVSLYWYRQALGQGPEFLTYFNYEAQQDKSGLPNDRFSAERPEGSISTLTIQRTEQRDSAMYRCASSLDRGLGGTDTQYFGPGTRLTVL.

V is TRBV5-3 and J is TRBJ2-7; D perhaps matches TRBD2 (6 bases). TRBV5-3 carries the ORF label, with uncertain function. V shed 1 base and J shed 2 bases, with 22 bases lying between them. This CDR3 spans 18 amino acids. In nucleotides, the CDR3 is TGTGCCAGAAGCTTGCATTCCATAGCTCGGGAGAAAGCCTACGAGCAGTACTTC. Its translation is CARSLHSIAREKAYEQYF.

The chain is built from TRBV19 and TRBJ1-4; 7 bases map to TRBD1. Germline CDR1 is LNHDA and CDR2 is SQIVND (reference sequence). The CDR3 length is 15 residues. V was pared by 4 bases and J by 5 bases, with 7 bases of the junction left unmatched. CDR3 coding DNA: TGTGCCAGTAGTAACCCGGGACAGCGGAATGAAAAACTGTTTTTT. Translated: CASSNPGQRNEKLFF.

The V and J genes are TRBV5-4 and TRBJ2-7; TRBD2 agrees at 8 bases. V shed 6 bases, J shed 5 bases, and the junction held 10 bases outside the gene matches. The CDR3 has 14 residues. CDR1 and CDR2 (germline): SGHNT, YYREEE (reference sequence). CDR3 coding DNA: TGTGCCAGCACCGGGAGGGGAGGGGCCAACGAGCAGTACTTC. It codes for CASTGRGGANEQYF.

As for this clone: The same CDR3 also results from other DNA sequences found in this sample. The V gene is TRBV18, the J gene TRBJ1-2; 8 bases are a match to TRBD1. This CDR3 comprises 13 residues. With V trimmed by 6 bases and J by 5 bases, 5 bases remained unmatched. Germline CDR1 is KGHSH and CDR2 is LQKENI. CDR3 protein: CASSLGTGYGYTF. The DNA for the CDR3 is TGTGCCAGCTCGCTCGGGACAGGATATGGCTACACCTTC.

CDR3 DNA: TGTGCCAGCTCGTCCAGCCTGGGACAGGCGAACACTGAAGCTTTCTTT. Its protein product is CASSSSLGQANTEAFF. The V call is TRBV18, the J call TRBJ1-1, with TRBD1 matching over 8 bases. Germline V gene sequence: CDR1 KGHSH, CDR2 LQKENI. V lost 6 bases to trimming and J lost 1 base; unmatched junction nucleotides: 10. The CDR3 spans 16 residues.

This chain joins TRBV7-9 and TRBJ2-1; a possible D gene is TRBD1 (5 bases). The CDR3 runs to 13 residues. The V end lost 8 bases, the J end lost 5 bases, and 13 bases lay between the germline ends. Germline assignment: CDR1 SEHNR and CDR2 FQNEAQ (reference sequence). CDR3 protein: CASGAYSDNEQFF. In nucleotides, the CDR3 is TGTGCCAGCGGGGCTTATTCTGACAATGAGCAGTTCTTC.

This clone appeared a few times. V and J are TRBV29-1 and TRBJ1-2, with 9 bases that match TRBD1. The CDR3 is 12 residues long. The V gene end was trimmed by 6 bases and the J gene end by 8 bases; junction bases not matched to a gene: 7. Germline assignment: CDR1 SQVTM and CDR2 ANQGSEA. The CDR3 region is CSVVTGGEGYTF. CDR3 DNA sequence: TGCAGCGTGGTGACAGGGGGGGAGGGCTACACCTTC.

The chain is built from TRBV4-3 and TRBJ2-3, with 15 bases identical to TRBD2. The CDR3 totals 18 residues. The junction had 10 bases not matched to a gene; V was cut back by 3 bases and J by 6 bases. Germline V gives CDR1 LGHNA, CDR2 YSLEER. DNA for the CDR3: TGCGCCAGCAGCCACCGGACTAGCGGGGGGGTTCAGCGGGATACGCAGTATTTT. Amino acid sequence: CASSHRTSGGVQRDTQYF.

In this sample, this clone turned up once. The genes are TRBV29-1 and TRBJ2-5; the match to TRBD1 covers 7 bases. The germline gives CDR1 SQVTM, CDR2 ANQGSEA. With 8 bases clipped from V and 1 base from J, the junction kept 4 bases outside the gene matches. The CDR3 is made up of 12 amino acids. The CDR3 loop reads CSSRTGQETQYF. The CDR3 bases are TGCAGCTCTAGGACAGGCCAAGAGACCCAGTACTTC.

The rearrangement uses TRBV6-5 and TRBJ1-2; 10 nucleotides agree with TRBD1. Germline V gene lookup returns CDR1 MNHEY and CDR2 SVGAGI. The ends lost 7 bases at V and 7 bases at J; junction bases unmatched: 9. The CDR3 runs 14 residues. This CDR3 is CASTRTGGGGGYTF. CDR3 bases: TGTGCCAGCACTAGGACAGGGGGAGGCGGTGGCTACACCTTC.

This chain connects TRBV5-1 to TRBJ1-4; 10 bases fit TRBD1. V was pared by 1 base and J by 7 bases, with 4 bases of the junction left unmatched. The CDR3 contains 15 residues. Germline V gene sequence: CDR1 SGHRS, CDR2 YFSETQ. The CDR3 reads CASSLSRQGAEKLFF. The CDR3 DNA is TGCGCCAGCAGCTTGTCTAGACAGGGGGCTGAAAAACTGTTTTTT.

This clone was observed a single time. This rearrangement joins TRBV11-2 to TRBJ2-3; tentative D call: TRBD2 (7 bases). CDR3 length equals 18 residues. The V gene lost 2 bases and the J gene lost 7 bases, with 25 bases spanning the gap. The V gene's germline CDR1 is SGHAT and CDR2 FQNNGV. The CDR3 nucleotides read TGTGCCAGCAGCTTACTAAGGGGGGGGACCCCTTTAACCCATACGCAGTATTTT. This encodes CASSLLRGGTPLTHTQYF.

The CDR3 sequence: CASRQGTESNQPQHF. CDR3 sequence (DNA): TGTGCCAGCAGACAAGGGACAGAGAGCAATCAGCCCCAGCATTTT. The chain combines TRBV27 with TRBJ1-5, with 7 bases identical to TRBD1. Germline CDR1 reads MNHEY; CDR2 reads SMNVEV (reference sequence). The CDR3 has 15 amino acids. The V and J ends lost 6 bases and 1 base, in that order; junction bases with no gene match: 6.

The chain has TRBV28 and TRBJ1-1; 7 positions match TRBD1. The CDR3 totals 14 residues. CDR1 and CDR2 (germline): MDHEN, SYDVKM. Trimming removed 2 bases from V and 8 bases from J; junction bases left unmatched: 8. The CDR3 loop reads CASSLTSRGREAFF. Written as DNA, the CDR3 is TGTGCCAGCAGTTTAACGTCGAGGGGGCGCGAAGCTTTCTTT.

The chain combines TRBV7-9 with TRBJ2-3, with a possible D match to TRBD1 (6 bases). Per germline, CDR1 SEHNR and CDR2 FQNEAQ (reference sequence). The V end lost 4 bases, the J end lost 3 bases, and 14 bases lay between the germline ends. This CDR3 is 15 amino acids long. The CDR3: CASSSTGTRTDTQYF. Written as DNA, the CDR3 is TGTGCCAGCAGCTCAACCGGGACACGTACAGATACGCAGTATTTT.

This clone is a singleton in its sample. The rearrangement uses TRBV5-6 and TRBJ2-2, with a possible D match to TRBD2 (7 bases). The CDR3 loop spans 17 amino acids. V dropped 4 bases and J dropped 5 bases, with 21 bases sitting between them. CDR1 and CDR2 from the germline V gene are SGHDT and YYEEEE. The CDR3 bases are TGTGCCAGCAGCCGGGACTGGGGGGGCATTCGGACCGGGGAGCTGTTTTTT. This gives the protein CASSRDWGGIRTGELFF.

This clone has more than one count but fewer than ten. This chain uses TRBV20-1 with TRBJ1-2, with 8 bases lining up with TRBD1. Germline values: CDR1 DFQATT, CDR2 SNEGSKA (reference sequence). J lost 7 bases, V lost 4 bases, and 2 bases had no gene match. This CDR3 has 11 residues. The CDR3 DNA reads as TGCAGTGCTACGACAGGGGCTGGCTACACCTTC. Its translation: CSATTGAGYTF.

As to this clone: At the DNA level, this CDR3 is encoded by other sequences in the same sample as well. The chain links TRBV7-9 to TRBJ2-3; TRBD2 matches at 8 bases. V gave up 4 bases and J gave up 3 bases; unmatched junction bases: 9. Germline CDR1 is SEHNR and CDR2 is FQNEAQ (reference sequence). CDR3 size: 16 residues. The CDR3 reads CASSSAGTSSTDTQYF. The CDR3 DNA reads TGTGCCAGCAGCTCCGCCGGGACTAGTAGTACAGATACGCAGTATTTT.

The CDR3 sequence is CATRLGGATGELFF. In nucleotides, the CDR3 is TGTGCCACCCGTCTGGGGGGGGCCACCGGGGAGCTGTTTTTT. This rearrangement joins TRBV11-2 to TRBJ2-2; tentative D call: TRBD2 (7 bases). The germline V gene encodes CDR1 SGHAT and CDR2 FQNNGV. V was trimmed by 10 bases and J by 4 bases, leaving 16 bases between them. This CDR3 contains 14 residues.